This T cell receptor (beta chain) was retrieved from a study of T cell responses to AZD1222 COVID-19 vaccine. Study results and caveats: Just a handful of AZD1222 recipients were seropositive at baseline.

Deletions cut 0 bases from V and 13 bases from J, with 9 bases between. The CDR3 extends over 11 amino acids. Germline lookup yields CDR1 MNHEY and CDR2 SVGAGI. As for this clone: The antigen remains unidentified.

The table came from immunoSEQ multiplex PCR; TCRdb's copy has only in-frame clones and leaves some out. The data contain about 120,000 clones, 92% of them singletons. The chain joins TRBV6-5 to TRBJ1-2; D is unresolved. This TCR was sampled from an adult in good health. Sequenced here: peripheral blood, sampled on day 0 of AZD1222 vaccination. In DNA, the CDR3 is TGTGCCAGCAGTTACTCGAATGTCCTCACCTTC. Its protein is CASSYSNVLTF.